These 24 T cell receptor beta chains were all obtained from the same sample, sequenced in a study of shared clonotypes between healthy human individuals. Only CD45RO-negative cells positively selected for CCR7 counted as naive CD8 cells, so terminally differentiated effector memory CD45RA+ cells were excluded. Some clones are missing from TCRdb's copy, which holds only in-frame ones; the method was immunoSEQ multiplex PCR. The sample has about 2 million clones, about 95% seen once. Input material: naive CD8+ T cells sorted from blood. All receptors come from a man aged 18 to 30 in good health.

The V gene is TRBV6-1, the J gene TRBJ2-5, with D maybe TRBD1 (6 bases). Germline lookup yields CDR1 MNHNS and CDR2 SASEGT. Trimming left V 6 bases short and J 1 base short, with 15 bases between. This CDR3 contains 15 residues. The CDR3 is CASRRTASPQETQYF. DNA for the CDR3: TGTGCCAGCAGGAGGACAGCCAGCCCCCAAGAGACCCAGTACTTC.

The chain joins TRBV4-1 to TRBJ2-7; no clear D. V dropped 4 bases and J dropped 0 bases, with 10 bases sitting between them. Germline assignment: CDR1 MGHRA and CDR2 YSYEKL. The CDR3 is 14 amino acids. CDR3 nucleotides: TGCGCCAGCAGCCCCGACCCCCGCTCCTACGAGCAGTACTTC. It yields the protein CASSPDPRSYEQYF.

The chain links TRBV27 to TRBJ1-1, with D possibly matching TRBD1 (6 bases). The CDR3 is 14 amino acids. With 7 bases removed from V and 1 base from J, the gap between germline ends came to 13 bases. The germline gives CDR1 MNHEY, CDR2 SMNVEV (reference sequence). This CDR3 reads CASTLLGGNTEAFF. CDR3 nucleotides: TGTGCCAGCACTCTCTTAGGGGGGAACACTGAAGCTTTCTTT.

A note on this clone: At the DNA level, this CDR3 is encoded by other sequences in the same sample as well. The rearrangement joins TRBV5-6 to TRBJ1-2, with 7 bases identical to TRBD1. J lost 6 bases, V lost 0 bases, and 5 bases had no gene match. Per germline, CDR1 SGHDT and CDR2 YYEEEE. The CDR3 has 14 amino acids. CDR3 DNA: TGTGCCAGCAGCTTGGAAGGGGGCCGTAATGGCTACACCTTC. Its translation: CASSLEGGRNGYTF.

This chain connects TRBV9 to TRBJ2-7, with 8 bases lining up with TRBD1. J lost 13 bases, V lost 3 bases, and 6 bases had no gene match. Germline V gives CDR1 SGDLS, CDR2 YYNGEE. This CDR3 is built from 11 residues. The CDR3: CASSGDRGLYF. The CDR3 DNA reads TGTGCCAGCAGCGGTGACAGGGGCCTCTACTTC.

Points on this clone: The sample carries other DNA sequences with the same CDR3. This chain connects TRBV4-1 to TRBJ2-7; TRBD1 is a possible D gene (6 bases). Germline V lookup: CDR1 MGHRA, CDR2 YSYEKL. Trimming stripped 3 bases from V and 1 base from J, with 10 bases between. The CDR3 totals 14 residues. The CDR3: CASSQSGQSYEQYF. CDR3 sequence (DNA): TGCGCCAGCAGCCAGTCGGGACAATCCTACGAGCAGTACTTC.

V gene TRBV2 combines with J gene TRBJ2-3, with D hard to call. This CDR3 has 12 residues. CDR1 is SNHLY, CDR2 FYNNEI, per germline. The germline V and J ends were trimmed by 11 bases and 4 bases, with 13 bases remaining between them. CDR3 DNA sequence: TGTGCCGTCGAACATGGGTCAGATACGCAGTATTTT. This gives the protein CAVEHGSDTQYF.

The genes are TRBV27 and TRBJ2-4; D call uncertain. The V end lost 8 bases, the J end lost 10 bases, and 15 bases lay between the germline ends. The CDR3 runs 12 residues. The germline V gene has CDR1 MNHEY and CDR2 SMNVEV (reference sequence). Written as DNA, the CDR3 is TGTGCCAGCGGGCCTTCTCTTGGTATTCAGTACTTC. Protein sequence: CASGPSLGIQYF.

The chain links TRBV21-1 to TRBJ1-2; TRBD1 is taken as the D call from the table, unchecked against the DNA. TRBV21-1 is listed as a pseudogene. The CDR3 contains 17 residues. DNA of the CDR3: TGTGCCAGCATCGTACAATCTGACAGGGGGGAAGTGAATGGCTACACCTTC. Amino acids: CASIVQSDRGEVNGYTF.

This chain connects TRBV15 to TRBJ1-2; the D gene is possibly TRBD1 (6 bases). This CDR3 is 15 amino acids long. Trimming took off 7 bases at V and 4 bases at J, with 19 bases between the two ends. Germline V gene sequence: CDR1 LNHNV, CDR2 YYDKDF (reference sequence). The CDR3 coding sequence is TGTGCCACCAACCCAACATTGGGGGGCGCCTATGGCTACACCTTC. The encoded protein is CATNPTLGGAYGYTF.

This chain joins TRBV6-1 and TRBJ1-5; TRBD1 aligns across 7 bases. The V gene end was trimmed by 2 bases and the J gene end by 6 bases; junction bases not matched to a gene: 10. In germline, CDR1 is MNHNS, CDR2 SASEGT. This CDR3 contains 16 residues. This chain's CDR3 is CASSEWQGGGIQPQHF. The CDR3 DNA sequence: TGTGCCAGCAGTGAATGGCAAGGGGGCGGGATTCAGCCCCAGCATTTT.

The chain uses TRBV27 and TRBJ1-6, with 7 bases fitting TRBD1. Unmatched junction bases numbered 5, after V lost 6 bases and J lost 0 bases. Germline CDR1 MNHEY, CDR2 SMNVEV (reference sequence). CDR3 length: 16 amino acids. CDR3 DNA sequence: TGTGCCAGCAGCGCGACAGGGCCCTCCTATAATTCACCCCTCCACTTT. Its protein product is CASSATGPSYNSPLHF.

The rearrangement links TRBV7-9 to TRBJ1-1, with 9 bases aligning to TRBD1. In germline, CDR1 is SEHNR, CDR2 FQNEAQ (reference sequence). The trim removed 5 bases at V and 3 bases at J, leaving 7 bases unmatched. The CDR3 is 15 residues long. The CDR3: CASSPLQGAYTEAFF. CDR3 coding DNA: TGTGCCAGCAGCCCACTACAGGGGGCCTACACTGAAGCTTTCTTT.

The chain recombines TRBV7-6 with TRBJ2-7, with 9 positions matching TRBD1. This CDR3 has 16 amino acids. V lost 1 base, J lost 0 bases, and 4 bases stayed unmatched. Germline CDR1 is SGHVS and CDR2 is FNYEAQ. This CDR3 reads CASSLGGTGLSYEQYF. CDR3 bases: TGTGCCAGCAGCTTAGGGGGGACAGGGCTCTCCTACGAGCAGTACTTC.

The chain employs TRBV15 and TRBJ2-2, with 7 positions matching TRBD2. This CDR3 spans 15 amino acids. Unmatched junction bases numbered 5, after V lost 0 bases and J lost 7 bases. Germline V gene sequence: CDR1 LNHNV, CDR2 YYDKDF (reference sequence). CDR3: CATSRDRGVGGELFF. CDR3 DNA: TGTGCCACCAGCAGAGATCGGGGGGTCGGCGGGGAGCTGTTTTTT.

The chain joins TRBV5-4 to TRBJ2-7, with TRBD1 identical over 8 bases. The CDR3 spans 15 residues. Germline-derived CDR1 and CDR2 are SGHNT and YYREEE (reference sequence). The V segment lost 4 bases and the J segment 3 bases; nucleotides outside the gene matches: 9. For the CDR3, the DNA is TGTGCCAGCAGCGACAGGGGCTTAAGGGGCTACGAGCAGTACTTC. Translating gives CASSDRGLRGYEQYF. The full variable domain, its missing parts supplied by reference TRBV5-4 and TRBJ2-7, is ETGVTQSPTHLIKTRGQQVTLRCSSQSGHNTVSWYQQALGQGPQFIFQYYREEENGRGNFPPRFSGLQFPNYSSELNVNALELDDSALYLCASSDRGLRGYEQYFGPGTRLTVT.

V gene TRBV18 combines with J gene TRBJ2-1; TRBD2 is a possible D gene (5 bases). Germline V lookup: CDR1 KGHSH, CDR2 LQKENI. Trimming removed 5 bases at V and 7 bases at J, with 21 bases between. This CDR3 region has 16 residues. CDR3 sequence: CASSADGWVTGNEQFF. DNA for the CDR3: TGTGCCAGCTCAGCGGACGGGTGGGTAACGGGGAATGAGCAGTTCTTC.

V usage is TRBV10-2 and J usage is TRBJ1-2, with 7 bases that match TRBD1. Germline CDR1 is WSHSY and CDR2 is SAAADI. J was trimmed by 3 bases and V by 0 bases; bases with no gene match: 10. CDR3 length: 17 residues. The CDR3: CASSESGQQYLDYGYTF. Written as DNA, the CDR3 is TGCGCCAGCAGTGAGTCGGGACAGCAATACTTGGACTATGGCTACACCTTC.

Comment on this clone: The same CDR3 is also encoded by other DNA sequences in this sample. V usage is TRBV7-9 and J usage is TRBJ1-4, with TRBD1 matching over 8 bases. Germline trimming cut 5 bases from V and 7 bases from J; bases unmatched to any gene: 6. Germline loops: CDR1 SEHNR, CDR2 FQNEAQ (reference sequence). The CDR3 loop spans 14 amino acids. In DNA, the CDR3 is TGTGCCAGCAGCCTCGGACAGGGTTCTGAAAAACTGTTTTTT. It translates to CASSLGQGSEKLFF.

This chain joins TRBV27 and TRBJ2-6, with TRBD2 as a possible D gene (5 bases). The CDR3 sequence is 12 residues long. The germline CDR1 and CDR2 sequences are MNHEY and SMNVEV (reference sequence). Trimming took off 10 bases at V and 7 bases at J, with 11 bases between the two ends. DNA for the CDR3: TGTGCCACGGGGTTAAGTGCCAACGTCCTGACTTTC. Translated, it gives CATGLSANVLTF.

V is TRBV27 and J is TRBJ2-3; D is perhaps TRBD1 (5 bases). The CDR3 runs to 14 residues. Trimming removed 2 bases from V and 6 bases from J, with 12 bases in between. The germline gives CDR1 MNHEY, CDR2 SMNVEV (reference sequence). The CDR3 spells CASSLRQGFDTQYF. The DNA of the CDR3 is TGTGCCAGCAGTTTAAGGCAGGGTTTCGATACGCAGTATTTT.

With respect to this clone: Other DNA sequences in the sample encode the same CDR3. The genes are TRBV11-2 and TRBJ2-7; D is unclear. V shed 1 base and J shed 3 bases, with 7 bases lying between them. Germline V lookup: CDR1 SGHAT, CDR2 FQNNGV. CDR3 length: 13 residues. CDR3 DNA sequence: TGTGCCAGCAGCTTAGGTAGGGTCTACGAGCAGTACTTC. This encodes CASSLGRVYEQYF. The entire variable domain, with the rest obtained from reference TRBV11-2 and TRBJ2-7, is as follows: EAGVAQSPRYKIIEKRQSVAFWCNPISGHATLYWYQQILGQGPKLLIQFQNNGVVDDSQLPKDRFSAERLKGVDSTLKIQPAKLEDSAVYLCASSLGRVYEQYFGPGTRLTVT.

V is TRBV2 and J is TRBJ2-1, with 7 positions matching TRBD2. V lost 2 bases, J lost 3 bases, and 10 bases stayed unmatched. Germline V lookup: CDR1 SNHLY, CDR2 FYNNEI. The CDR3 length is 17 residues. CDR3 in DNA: TGTGCCAGCAGTGAATTTTTCCAGCGGGAAGTCTACAATGAGCAGTTCTTC. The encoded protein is CASSEFFQREVYNEQFF.

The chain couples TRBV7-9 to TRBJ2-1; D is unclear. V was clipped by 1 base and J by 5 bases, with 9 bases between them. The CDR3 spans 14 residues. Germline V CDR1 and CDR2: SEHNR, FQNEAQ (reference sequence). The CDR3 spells CASSLGSMDNEQFF. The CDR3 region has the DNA TGTGCCAGCAGCTTAGGGTCCATGGACAATGAGCAGTTCTTC.